A selection of T cell receptor beta chains follows, all from one sample in a study of cytomegalovirus exposure and HLA in healthy donors. Clones were sequenced by immunoSEQ multiplex PCR, and TCRdb holds only the in-frame ones, with some missing. The sample consists of about 190,000 clones, 65% to 80% of them appearing once. Material: PBMCs. The receptors shown here come from a man aged 25 to 40 in good health and CMV-seropositive. The CDR3 runs from the conserved cysteine through the conserved F or W. A D gene is named only where the DNA matches it firmly. Only some rows state a clone size, as once, few, many or a class for expanded clones.

v_gene: TRBV5-6
j_gene: TRBJ1-1
d_gene: -
abundance: -
CDR3aa: CASSARRRTEAFF
CDR3nt: TGTGCCAGCAGCGCTCGACGGCGGACTGAAGCTTTCTTT

v_gene: TRBV28
j_gene: TRBJ1-2
d_gene: TRBD1
abundance: few
CDR3aa: CASSLSGRGQLNYGYTF
CDR3nt: TGTGCCAGCAGTTTATCGGGCAGGGGGCAACTAAACTATGGCTACACCTTC

v_gene: TRBV4-3
j_gene: TRBJ2-5
d_gene: -
abundance: few
CDR3aa: CASSQELERETQYF
CDR3nt: TGCGCCAGCAGCCAAGAACTAGAACGGGAGACCCAGTACTTC

v_gene: TRBV13
j_gene: TRBJ2-7
d_gene: TRBD2
abundance: -
CDR3aa: CASSLGASGRAFRYEQYF
CDR3nt: TGTGCCAGCAGCTTAGGAGCTAGCGGGAGGGCCTTTAGATACGAGCAGTACTTC

v_gene: TRBV29-1
j_gene: TRBJ1-2
d_gene: -
abundance: few
CDR3aa: CSVEDLEGSSSYGYTF
CDR3nt: TGCAGCGTTGAAGATCTGGAGGGTAGTAGTAGCTATGGCTACACCTTC

v_gene: TRBV19
j_gene: TRBJ2-7
d_gene: TRBD1
abundance: -
CDR3aa: CASSMTGGRIANEQYF
CDR3nt: TGTGCCAGTAGTATGACAGGGGGCCGGATAGCTAACGAGCAGTACTTC

v_gene: TRBV6-1
j_gene: TRBJ2-5
d_gene: -
abundance: once
CDR3aa: CASSGQSQETQYF
CDR3nt: TGTGCCAGCAGTGGACAGAGCCAAGAGACCCAGTACTTC

v_gene: TRBV15
j_gene: TRBJ2-7
d_gene: TRBD1
abundance: -
CDR3aa: CAISKTGESSYEQYF
CDR3nt: TGTGCCATCAGCAAGACAGGGGAGAGCTCCTACGAGCAGTACTTC

v_gene: TRBV4-3
j_gene: TRBJ2-6
d_gene: TRBD1
abundance: -
CDR3aa: CASSLRTGPFSGANVLTF
CDR3nt: TGCGCCAGCAGCCTCAGGACAGGCCCTTTCTCTGGGGCCAACGTCCTGACTTTC

v_gene: TRBV18
j_gene: TRBJ2-3
d_gene: TRBD2
abundance: -
CDR3aa: CASSPAALAGAHPSSTDTQYF
CDR3nt: TGTGCCAGCTCACCAGCTGCCCTAGCGGGAGCTCACCCTTCTAGCACAGATACGCAGTATTTT

v_gene: TRBV19
j_gene: TRBJ1-1
d_gene: -
abundance: -
CDR3aa: CASKRQGGLDTEAFF
CDR3nt: TGTGCCAGTAAGCGGCAGGGAGGGTTGGACACTGAAGCTTTCTTT

v_gene: TRBV9
j_gene: TRBJ2-1
d_gene: TRBD2
abundance: -
CDR3aa: CASSVSGGYNEQFF
CDR3nt: TGTGCCAGCAGCGTAAGCGGGGGCTACAATGAGCAGTTCTTC

v_gene: TRBV11-3
j_gene: TRBJ2-7
d_gene: TRBD1
abundance: -
CDR3aa: CASSPGQGLAEQYF
CDR3nt: TGTGCCAGCAGCCCCGGACAGGGGCTCGCCGAGCAGTACTTC

v_gene: TRBV4-3
j_gene: TRBJ2-1
d_gene: TRBD2
abundance: -
CDR3aa: CASSRRVGGNEQFF
CDR3nt: TGCGCCAGCAGCCGTAGGGTGGGAGGGAATGAGCAGTTCTTC

v_gene: TRBV5-6
j_gene: TRBJ1-1
d_gene: TRBD1
abundance: once
CDR3aa: CASSYPTGSEAFF
CDR3nt: TGTGCCAGCAGCTACCCGACAGGGTCTGAAGCTTTCTTT

v_gene: TRBV6-5
j_gene: TRBJ2-7
d_gene: -
abundance: -
CDR3aa: CASSQDSYEQYF
CDR3nt: TGTGCCAGCAGTCAAGACAGTTACGAGCAGTACTTC

v_gene: TRBV7-9
j_gene: TRBJ2-7
d_gene: -
abundance: -
CDR3aa: CASSLSGTQSYEQYF
CDR3nt: TGTGCCAGCAGCTTATCGGGGACTCAGAGTTACGAGCAGTACTTC

v_gene: TRBV28
j_gene: TRBJ1-1
d_gene: TRBD1
abundance: -
CDR3aa: CASFLRGLGTEAFF
CDR3nt: TGTGCCAGCTTCCTCAGGGGGCTCGGGACTGAAGCTTTCTTT

v_gene: TRBV5-1
j_gene: TRBJ1-1
d_gene: TRBD1
abundance: -
CDR3aa: CASSYDRGYGTEAFF
CDR3nt: TGCGCCAGCAGCTACGACAGGGGCTACGGCACTGAAGCTTTCTTT

v_gene: TRBV9
j_gene: TRBJ2-3
d_gene: -
abundance: -
CDR3aa: CASSARLASGTDTQYF
CDR3nt: TGTGCCAGCAGCGCCAGGCTAGCGTCTGGCACAGATACGCAGTATTTT

v_gene: TRBV7-2
j_gene: TRBJ2-1
d_gene: -
abundance: few
CDR3aa: CASSLFETHNEQFF
CDR3nt: TGTGCCAGCAGCTTATTTGAGACTCACAATGAGCAGTTCTTC

v_gene: TRBV19
j_gene: TRBJ2-3
d_gene: -
abundance: -
CDR3aa: CASRGLSTDTQYF
CDR3nt: TGTGCCAGTCGGGGGTTATCCACAGATACGCAGTATTTT

v_gene: TRBV5-4
j_gene: TRBJ2-7
d_gene: TRBD1
abundance: -
CDR3aa: CASSLAQGAGEQYF
CDR3nt: TGTGCCAGCAGCTTGGCCCAGGGGGCAGGAGAGCAGTACTTC

v_gene: TRBV7-3
j_gene: TRBJ2-2
d_gene: TRBD1
abundance: few
CDR3aa: CASSFPSRQGANTGELFF
CDR3nt: TGTGCCAGCAGCTTCCCATCTAGACAGGGGGCGAACACCGGGGAGCTGTTTTTT

v_gene: TRBV11-2
j_gene: TRBJ1-2
d_gene: -
abundance: few
CDR3aa: CASSLGAGVVGYTF
CDR3nt: TGTGCCAGCAGCTTAGGTGCAGGGGTGGTTGGCTACACCTTC

v_gene: TRBV11-3
j_gene: TRBJ2-1
d_gene: -
abundance: -
CDR3aa: CASSFSGMGYEQFF
CDR3nt: TGTGCCAGCAGCTTTTCAGGGATGGGATATGAGCAGTTCTTC

v_gene: TRBV5-4
j_gene: TRBJ1-2
d_gene: -
abundance: -
CDR3aa: CASSLGHRYTF
CDR3nt: TGTGCCAGCAGCTTGGGACACCGCTACACCTTC

v_gene: TRBV18
j_gene: TRBJ2-3
d_gene: -
abundance: -
CDR3aa: CASSPGTDTQYF
CDR3nt: TGTGCCAGCTCACCCGGTACAGATACGCAGTATTTT

v_gene: TRBV29-1
j_gene: TRBJ2-3
d_gene: -
abundance: -
CDR3aa: CSVEDQLPTGRDTQYF
CDR3nt: TGCAGCGTTGAAGACCAACTCCCGACAGGCCGAGATACGCAGTATTTT

v_gene: TRBV7-7
j_gene: TRBJ1-5
d_gene: -
abundance: few
CDR3aa: CGAAWGSSVTAQEDSNQPQHF
CDR3nt: TGTGGGGCAGCGTGGGGTTCATCCGTCACCGCTCAGGAGGATAGCAATCAGCCCCAGCATTTT

v_gene: TRBV28
j_gene: TRBJ2-3
d_gene: TRBD2
abundance: -
CDR3aa: CASSIAGGGSDTQYF
CDR3nt: TGTGCCAGCAGCATAGCGGGAGGTGGGTCAGATACGCAGTATTTT

v_gene: TRBV4-3
j_gene: TRBJ2-3
d_gene: -
abundance: -
CDR3aa: CASSQGPSTDTQYF
CDR3nt: TGCGCCAGCAGCCAAGGGCCTAGCACAGATACGCAGTATTTT

v_gene: TRBV5-1
j_gene: TRBJ1-6
d_gene: -
abundance: -
CDR3aa: CASSLQSGNSPLHF
CDR3nt: TGCGCCAGCAGTCTCCAATCGGGGAATTCACCCCTCCACTTT

v_gene: TRBV28
j_gene: TRBJ1-5
d_gene: -
abundance: -
CDR3aa: CASNNAGGWQPQHF
CDR3nt: TGTGCCAGCAATAATGCGGGGGGCTGGCAGCCCCAGCATTTT

v_gene: TRBV11-1
j_gene: TRBJ2-1
d_gene: TRBD2
abundance: -
CDR3aa: CASSLTYGTRVLNEQFF
CDR3nt: TGTGCCAGCAGCTTGACGTACGGGACTAGAGTACTCAATGAGCAGTTCTTC

v_gene: TRBV7-9
j_gene: TRBJ1-2
d_gene: -
abundance: -
CDR3aa: CASSLESGGYTF
CDR3nt: TGTGCCAGCAGCTTAGAGTCCGGTGGCTACACCTTC

v_gene: TRBV7-2
j_gene: TRBJ2-1
d_gene: -
abundance: few
CDR3aa: CASSLNDRHSQFF
CDR3nt: TGTGCCAGCAGCTTAAACGACAGGCACAGTCAGTTCTTC

v_gene: TRBV7-2
j_gene: TRBJ2-5
d_gene: TRBD1
abundance: -
CDR3aa: CASSPDRQETQYF
CDR3nt: TGTGCCAGCAGCCCGGACAGGCAAGAGACCCAGTACTTC

v_gene: TRBV7-9
j_gene: TRBJ1-1
d_gene: -
abundance: -
CDR3aa: CASSPGGGRGTEAFF
CDR3nt: TGTGCCAGCAGCCCCGGGGGGGGGCGAGGCACTGAAGCTTTCTTT

v_gene: TRBV9
j_gene: TRBJ1-2
d_gene: -
abundance: -
CDR3aa: CASSVGGPLNGYTF
CDR3nt: TGTGCCAGCAGCGTGGGGGGGCCTCTAAATGGCTACACCTTC

v_gene: TRBV27
j_gene: TRBJ2-1
d_gene: TRBD2
abundance: -
CDR3aa: CASRGRSGGVYNEQFF
CDR3nt: TGTGCCAGCAGGGGGCGTAGCGGGGGGGTATACAATGAGCAGTTCTTC

v_gene: TRBV13
j_gene: TRBJ1-4
d_gene: TRBD1
abundance: -
CDR3aa: CASSLGGQGEEKLFF
CDR3nt: TGTGCCAGCAGCTTAGGAGGACAGGGGGAGGAAAAACTGTTTTTT

v_gene: TRBV5-5
j_gene: TRBJ1-2
d_gene: -
abundance: -
CDR3aa: CASSLGSNYGYTF
CDR3nt: TGTGCCAGCAGCTTGGGGAGCAATTATGGCTACACCTTC

v_gene: TRBV30
j_gene: TRBJ2-5
d_gene: TRBD2
abundance: -
CDR3aa: CASIAGGGETQYF
CDR3nt: TGTGCCTCGATAGCGGGAGGGGGGGAGACCCAGTACTTC

v_gene: TRBV5-4
j_gene: TRBJ2-4
d_gene: -
abundance: -
CDR3aa: CASSSSGGIDIQYF
CDR3nt: TGTGCCAGCAGCTCCTCGGGGGGCATAGACATTCAGTACTTC

v_gene: TRBV10-3
j_gene: TRBJ2-1
d_gene: -
abundance: -
CDR3aa: CAISETGPVSNEQFF
CDR3nt: TGTGCCATCAGTGAGACAGGGCCGGTTAGCAATGAGCAGTTCTTC

v_gene: TRBV5-1
j_gene: TRBJ1-6
d_gene: -
abundance: -
CDR3aa: CASSFEVAYNSPLHF
CDR3nt: TGCGCCAGCAGCTTCGAGGTCGCCTATAATTCACCCCTCCACTTT

v_gene: TRBV19
j_gene: TRBJ1-6
d_gene: -
abundance: -
CDR3aa: CASSIGAGYNSPLHF
CDR3nt: TGTGCCAGTAGTATAGGGGCAGGATATAATTCACCCCTCCACTTT

v_gene: TRBV5-1
j_gene: TRBJ2-7
d_gene: TRBD2
abundance: -
CDR3aa: CASSLAGTSGSYEQYF
CDR3nt: TGCGCCAGCAGCTTGGCGGGGACTAGCGGCTCCTACGAGCAGTACTTC

v_gene: TRBV6-5
j_gene: TRBJ1-5
d_gene: -
abundance: -
CDR3aa: CASSDPPGAQPQHF
CDR3nt: TGTGCCAGCAGCGATCCCCCTGGGGCTCAGCCCCAGCATTTT

v_gene: TRBV28
j_gene: TRBJ2-7
d_gene: -
abundance: -
CDR3aa: CASSPPPILTQIYEQYF
CDR3nt: TGTGCCAGCAGTCCCCCCCCGATATTAACCCAGATTTACGAGCAGTACTTC